The entry below gives a single T cell receptor (beta chain) sequence along with its context. Its matching antigen is unknown. This sample was taken from a study of cytomegalovirus exposure and HLA in healthy donors. The overall study: A preliminary data release comprised 91 million or so unique TCRs obtained from HLA-typed donors. Whole-study results and caveats: The authors considered a cluster of highly shared sequence variants likely to be a sequencing artifact. A list of around 150 TCR beta chains associated with cytomegalovirus was given.

60 Vbeta and 13 Jbeta primers were used in PCR. In the original analysis: The count from a later analysis was tens of millions of unique TCR beta chains, roughly 11 million of them shared. Assay: immunoSEQ multiplex PCR; the TCRdb copy retains only in-frame clones and omits some. V, J and clone size were drawn from that table, and D and trimming were deduced from the DNA. The sample holds fewer than 120,000 clones, 80% seen once. The CDR3 contains 15 residues. Trimming pared 4 bases from V and 1 base from J, leaving 12 bases between. Per the germline V gene, CDR1 is SGDLS and CDR2 is YYNGEE. This chain connects TRBV9 to TRBJ2-1; D gene uncertain. Sequenced: PBMCs. The receptor was isolated from a woman in her sixties in good health and CMV-seropositive. CDR3 sequence reads: CASSPRLSSYNEQFF. The DNA of the CDR3 is TGTGCCAGCAGCCCACGACTTAGTTCCTACAATGAGCAGTTCTTC.